The clone carrying this T cell receptor (beta chain) was detected many times. The data belong to a study of T-cell reconstitution after alpha-beta-depleted transplantation in children. This CDR3 has 16 amino acids. Between the trimmed V and J ends, which lost 4 bases and 2 bases, there was a span of 17 bases. Germline CDR1 is SGHKS and CDR2 is YYEKEE (reference sequence). The library targeted TCRbeta and was prepared with unique molecular identifiers. TCRdb used MiXCR to reprocess the PCR reads, holding one entry per CDR3 protein. The table records about 1,000,000 distinct CDR3 sequences, about 29% of them present only once.

V usage is TRBV5-5 and J usage is TRBJ2-3; possibly TRBD2 for D (6 bases). The sample was PBMCs, mostly from graft donor cells, taken 360 days after TCRalphabeta/CD19-depleted stem cell transplant. The TCR was taken from a boy younger than two who had a stem cell transplant for SCID, so the T cells may come from the graft donor. CDR3 residues: CASSPFGGGYTDTQYF. The CDR3 DNA is TGTGCCAGCAGCCCGTTCGGTGGGGGGTACACAGATACGCAGTATTTT.